The 27 T cell receptor beta chains below come from one sample, sequenced in a study of blood T cell repertoires in COVID-19. Sequenced by immunoSEQ multiplex PCR; TCRdb stores in-frame clones only, minus some. The table lists tens of thousands of clones, 75% to 90% of them singletons, with around 8.3% in the top ten. Sequencing was performed on peripheral blood. These receptors originate from a man aged 45-65 years with acute or convalescent COVID-19.

The chain couples TRBV20-1 to TRBJ1-1, with D hard to call. This CDR3 is 11 amino acids long. From germline, CDR1 is DFQATT and CDR2 SNEGSKA (reference sequence). The CDR3 is CRREEITEAFF. The CDR3 DNA reads as TGCAGGCGGGAAGAGATCACTGAAGCTTTCTTT.

The chain couples TRBV19 to TRBJ1-5, with D possibly being TRBD1 (6 bases). Germline V gene data show CDR1 as LNHDA and CDR2 as SQIVND (reference sequence). The CDR3 runs to 16 residues. Between the trimmed V and J ends, which lost 5 bases and 7 bases, there was a span of 21 bases. In DNA form, the CDR3 reads TGTGCCAGTAGTCCCCAGGGGTTTCAGGGACGGCAGCCCCAGCATTTT. It translates to CASSPQGFQGRQPQHF.

This clone was observed a single time. CDR3 coding DNA: TGTGCCAGCAGCACGAGCGGGCATGGGAACTATGGCTACACCTTC. Its protein product is CASSTSGHGNYGYTF. V is TRBV7-9 and J is TRBJ1-2; no definite D call. The CDR3 spans 15 residues. Germline V lookup: CDR1 SEHNR, CDR2 FQNEAQ (reference sequence). Trimming removed 5 bases from V and 2 bases from J, with 15 bases in between.

V usage is TRBV18 and J usage is TRBJ1-2; D gene ambiguous. Germline V gene data show CDR1 as KGHSH and CDR2 as LQKENI. The V gene lost 2 bases and the J gene lost 2 bases, with 9 bases spanning the gap. The CDR3 is 14 residues long. For the CDR3, the DNA is TGTGCCAGCTCACCAACTTCAGGAAACTATGGCTACACCTTC. It encodes CASSPTSGNYGYTF.

V usage is TRBV5-1 and J usage is TRBJ1-1, with D tentatively TRBD1 (5 bases). Trimming stripped 4 bases from V and 6 bases from J, with 13 bases between. The CDR3 runs 13 residues. CDR1 and CDR2 (germline): SGHRS, YFSETQ. The CDR3 region has the DNA TGCGCCAGCAGCCAGGGTGGGGCCTCTGAAGCTTTCTTT. As protein: CASSQGGASEAFF.

The rearrangement links TRBV10-3 to TRBJ2-1, with TRBD1 matching over 10 bases. This CDR3 has 14 residues. From germline, CDR1 is ENHRY and CDR2 SYGVKD. V gave up 4 bases and J gave up 8 bases; unmatched junction bases: 5. In DNA, the CDR3 is TGTGCCATCAGTGGTGACAGGGGGCGGGATGAGCAGTTCTTC. This encodes CAISGDRGRDEQFF.

The V call is TRBV27, the J call TRBJ1-2, with D tentatively TRBD1 (6 bases). V was shortened by 5 bases and J by 5 bases, with 12 bases between the two germline ends. The CDR3 is 13 residues long. Germline CDR1 MNHEY, CDR2 SMNVEV (reference sequence). Here the CDR3 reads CASSAGTRYGYTF. The CDR3 region has the DNA TGTGCCAGCAGTGCCGGGACACGGTATGGCTACACCTTC.

The rearrangement links TRBV5-1 to TRBJ2-3; 7 positions agree with TRBD2. V shed 1 base and J 1 base; nucleotides not matched to a gene: 0. Germline CDR1 and CDR2: SGHRS and YFSETQ. The CDR3 is 14 amino acids. The CDR3 region is CASSLTSGTDTQYF. Here the CDR3 DNA reads TGCGCCAGCAGCTTGACTAGCGGCACAGATACGCAGTATTTT.

The gene calls are TRBV6-2 or TRBV6-3 and TRBJ2-5, with 15 bases that match TRBD2. The CDR3 length is 15 residues. Germline values: CDR1 MNHEY, CDR2 SVGEGT. V was pared by 4 bases and J by 4 bases, with 1 base of the junction left unmatched. The CDR3 nucleotides are TGTGCCAGCAGTTGGACTAGCGGGGGGGCAGAGACCCAGTACTTC. Its translation: CASSWTSGGAETQYF.

V gene TRBV5-5 combines with J gene TRBJ2-3, with TRBD2 as a possible D gene (7 bases). CDR1 is SGHKS and CDR2 is YYEKEE in the germline V gene (reference sequence). The CDR3 is 14 amino acids. Trimming shortened V by 2 bases and J by 6 bases, and 13 bases separated the two germline ends. In nucleotides, the CDR3 is TGTGCCAGCAGCTTCAACAGGGAGGGGGATACGCAGTATTTT. Translating it yields CASSFNREGDTQYF.

V gene TRBV6-1 combines with J gene TRBJ1-2; 7 positions agree with TRBD1. The germline gives CDR1 MNHNS, CDR2 SASEGT. With 0 bases clipped from V and 3 bases from J, the junction kept 7 bases outside the gene matches. The CDR3 is 16 residues long. The CDR3 spells CASSEAWRGLDYGYTF. The CDR3 coding sequence is TGTGCCAGCAGTGAAGCATGGAGGGGGCTTGACTATGGCTACACCTTC.

This clone was observed once. The rearrangement joins TRBV5-1 to TRBJ2-1, with D perhaps TRBD2 (5 bases). This CDR3 has 17 residues. V was pared by 0 bases and J by 7 bases, with 20 bases between. Looked up from germline, CDR1 is SGHRS and CDR2 is YFSETQ. The CDR3, as DNA: TGCGCCAGCAGCTTGGTGATACTTGGAGCGGTGCAGAATGAGCAGTTCTTC. As protein: CASSLVILGAVQNEQFF.

The V call is TRBV2, the J call TRBJ2-4, with D hard to call. CDR3 size: 15 residues. Trimming cost V 4 bases and J 0 bases, with 10 bases left between them. The germline V gene encodes CDR1 SNHLY and CDR2 FYNNEI. CDR3 DNA sequence: TGTGCCAGCAGTGCGCCCCCGCGAGCCAAAAACATTCAGTACTTC. Translating gives CASSAPPRAKNIQYF.

The chain is built from TRBV5-1 and TRBJ2-3; D is unresolved. Looked up from germline, CDR1 is SGHRS and CDR2 is YFSETQ. V lost 2 bases and J lost 0, with 4 bases in between. The CDR3 is 13 amino acids. CDR3 residues: CASSFLSTDTQYF. In nucleotides, the CDR3 is TGCGCCAGCAGCTTCCTGAGCACAGATACGCAGTATTTT.

This clone has a single count. This chain uses TRBV7-9 with TRBJ1-6; maybe TRBD1 (5 bases). The CDR3 loop spans 15 amino acids. V was shortened by 2 bases and J by 6 bases, with 11 bases between the two germline ends. The germline V gene encodes CDR1 SEHNR and CDR2 FQNEAQ (reference sequence). The CDR3 reads CASSLQGTPNSPLHF. In DNA form, the CDR3 reads TGTGCCAGCAGCTTACAGGGAACGCCTAATTCACCCCTCCACTTT.

The genes are TRBV12-3 or TRBV12-4 and TRBJ1-5; 7 nucleotides line up with TRBD1. V shed 5 bases, J shed 7 bases, and the junction held 5 bases outside the gene matches. This CDR3 contains 13 residues. The CDR3 is CASSPDRVQPQHF. In DNA form, the CDR3 reads TGTGCCAGCAGTCCTGACAGGGTCCAGCCCCAGCATTTT.

The chain is built from TRBV5-1 and TRBJ2-4; D is unresolved. V gave up 1 base and J gave up 5 bases, with 7 bases separating them. CDR1 SGHRS and CDR2 YFSETQ come from the germline V gene. CDR3 length: 13 residues. CDR3 coding DNA: TGCGCCAGCAGCTTGCAGGCAGAAAACATTCAGTACTTC. Protein: CASSLQAENIQYF. Combining the CDR3 with reference TRBV5-1 and TRBJ2-4 gives the whole variable domain KAGVTQTPRYLIKTRGQQVTLSCSPISGHRSVSWYQQTPGQGLQFLFEYFSETQRNKGNFPGRFSGRQFSNSRSEMNVSTLELGDSALYLCASSLQAENIQYFGAGTRLSVL.

This rearrangement joins TRBV6-5 to TRBJ1-4, with D hard to call. CDR1 is MNHEY, CDR2 SVGAGI, per germline. The CDR3 covers 12 residues. V was pared by 8 bases and J by 11 bases, with 15 bases between. The CDR3 DNA is TGTGCCAGCGGTCGGGATGGAAGGAAACTGTTTTTT. This codes for CASGRDGRKLFF.

The chain joins TRBV15 to TRBJ2-2, with 8 bases matching TRBD1. The CDR3 consists of 14 residues. The V gene's germline CDR1 is LNHNV and CDR2 YYDKDF (reference sequence). The junction had 5 bases not matched to a gene; V was cut back by 4 bases and J by 7 bases. The CDR3 here is CATSTDRVNGELFF. In DNA, the CDR3 is TGTGCCACCAGCACGGACAGGGTTAACGGGGAGCTGTTTTTT.

This clone occurred once. This sequence joins TRBV19 and TRBJ2-1, with a possible D match to TRBD1 (5 bases). V was clipped by 3 bases and J by 3 bases, with 21 bases between them. Germline CDR1 reads LNHDA; CDR2 reads SQIVND (reference sequence). The CDR3 spans 18 residues. This CDR3 is CASSMGRGEDLYYNEQFF. In DNA, the CDR3 is TGTGCCAGTAGTATGGGGCGCGGCGAGGACCTATACTACAATGAGCAGTTCTTC.

This clone appeared once. The chain links TRBV6-5 to TRBJ1-1; 8 bases agree with TRBD1. Trimming cost V 5 bases and J 0 bases; bases outside gene matches: 5. This CDR3 region has 15 residues. Germline V lookup: CDR1 MNHEY, CDR2 SVGAGI. This CDR3 is CASSHRQGLNTEAFF. CDR3 DNA sequence: TGTGCCAGCAGTCATCGACAGGGGCTGAACACTGAAGCTTTCTTT.

The chain links TRBV7-9 to TRBJ1-6; 7 positions agree with TRBD1. CDR1 and CDR2 (germline): SEHNR, FQNEAQ (reference sequence). This CDR3 region has 13 residues. The CDR3 sequence: CVCPGQNNSPLHF. The CDR3 DNA reads as TGTGTCTGCCCGGGACAGAATAATTCACCCCTCCACTTT.

This clone was detected a few times. V gene TRBV7-9 combines with J gene TRBJ2-7; a possible D gene is TRBD2 (5 bases). V was clipped by 1 base and J by 12 bases, with 16 bases between them. This CDR3 spans 13 amino acids. From germline, CDR1 is SEHNR and CDR2 FQNEAQ (reference sequence). This CDR3 reads CASSLVDRDPPYF. CDR3 nucleotide sequence: TGTGCCAGCAGCTTAGTAGATCGGGATCCACCGTACTTC. The entire variable domain, with the rest obtained from reference TRBV7-9 and TRBJ2-7, is as follows: DTGVSQNPRHKITKRGQNVTFRCDPISEHNRLYWYRQTLGQGPEFLTYFQNEAQLEKSRLLSDRFSAERPKGSFSTLEIQRTEQGDSAMYLCASSLVDRDPPYFGPGTRLTVT.

This sequence joins TRBV28 and TRBJ1-3, with D possibly being TRBD1 (5 bases). The CDR3 consists of 15 residues. Germline CDR1 MDHEN, CDR2 SYDVKM. The V gene lost 6 bases and the J gene lost 4 bases, with 16 bases spanning the gap. CDR3 coding DNA: TGTGCCAGCAGCTCCTCGGGCAGGGTGGGAAACACCATATATTTT. Protein: CASSSSGRVGNTIYF.

The genes are TRBV21-1 and TRBJ2-7; the table's D gene call, TRBD2, was not cross checked with the DNA. TRBV21-1 is a documented pseudogene. This CDR3 region has 14 residues. CDR3 nucleotide sequence: TGTGCCGTGGGGAGGAGGAAAAGCTCCTACGAGCAGTACTTC. Translating gives CAVGRRKSSYEQYF.

This clone was counted a single time. The V and J genes are TRBV9 and TRBJ1-2, with a tentative D call TRBD1 (5 bases). The CDR3 extends over 15 amino acids. Germline-derived CDR1 and CDR2 are SGDLS and YYNGEE. The ends were cut back, 0 bases at V and 2 bases at J, with 11 bases in the middle. CDR3 in amino acids: CASSVGSAGNYGYTF. CDR3 coding DNA: TGTGCCAGCAGCGTAGGTAGTGCAGGGAACTATGGCTACACCTTC.

The chain recombines TRBV5-6 with TRBJ2-7, with 7 positions matching TRBD1. Germline V gene data show CDR1 as SGHDT and CDR2 as YYEEEE. V shed 3 bases, J shed 6 bases, and the junction held 15 bases outside the gene matches. This CDR3 region has 16 residues. CDR3 nucleotide sequence: TGTGCCAGCAGCTGGGGTAGGGGGCCGCTCCGGGGCGAGCAGTACTTC. Its protein product is CASSWGRGPLRGEQYF.